Listed here is a single T cell receptor (beta chain). The antigen is undetermined. Other DNA sequences in this specimen translate into the identical CDR3. The sample belongs to a study of shared clonotypes between healthy human individuals. The study's findings and limits: It was observed that 5% to 6.5% of naive CD4 clonotypes were shared across several donors. Naive subsets generally exceeded memory subsets in estimated richness. Sampling involved blood alone; tissue repertoires likely differ.

Using immunoSEQ multiplex PCR, the repertoire was profiled, and TCRdb retains in-frame clones only, with some absent. The table has some 1,100,000 clones, about 84% seen once. The specimen was memory CD4+ T cells from PBMCs. Described subset: CD45RA-negative fraction. This clonotype was obtained from a man between 18 and 35 years old in good health. Some clones in this sample may be carry-over from other donors' samples.

Written as DNA, the CDR3 is TGTGCCAGCAGCTTGGTGGGGAACACCGGGGAGCTGTTTTTT. Translating gives CASSLVGNTGELFF. The J gene is TRBJ2-2, the V gene TRBV5-4; D unclear. CDR1 SGHNT and CDR2 YYREEE come from the germline V gene (reference sequence). The CDR3 sequence is 14 residues long. Trimming pared 0 bases from V and 1 base from J, leaving 4 bases between.